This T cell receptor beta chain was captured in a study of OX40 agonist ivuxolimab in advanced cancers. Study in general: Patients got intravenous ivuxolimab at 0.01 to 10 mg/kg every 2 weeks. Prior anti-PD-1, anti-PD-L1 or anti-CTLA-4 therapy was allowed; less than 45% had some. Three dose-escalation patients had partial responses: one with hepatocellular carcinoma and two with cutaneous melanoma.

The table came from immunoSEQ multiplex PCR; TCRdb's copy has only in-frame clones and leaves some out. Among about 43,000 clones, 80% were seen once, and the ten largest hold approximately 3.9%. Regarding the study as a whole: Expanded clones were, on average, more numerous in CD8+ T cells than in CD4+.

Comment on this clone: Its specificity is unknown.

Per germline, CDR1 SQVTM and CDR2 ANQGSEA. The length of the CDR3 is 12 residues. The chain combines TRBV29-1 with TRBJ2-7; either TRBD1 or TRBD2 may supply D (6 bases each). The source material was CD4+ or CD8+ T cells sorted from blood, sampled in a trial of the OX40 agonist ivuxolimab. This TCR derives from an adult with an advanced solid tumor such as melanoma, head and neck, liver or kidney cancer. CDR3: CASQGGDSEQYF. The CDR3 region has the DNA TGCGCCTCACAGGGAGGTGATTCCGAGCAGTACTTC.